This passage covers 11 T cell receptor beta chains from one sample sequenced in a study of T cells in Graves' hyperthyroidism and ophthalmopathy. There were TCR beta CDR3 regions amplified from RNA transcripts. During a first-round RT-PCR of the TCR CDR3, the HTBI primer set was used. TCRdb called the multiplex PCR reads again in MiXCR, with one record for every CDR3 protein. Of 500,000 to 750,000 distinct CDR3 sequences in the sample, 35% to 55% are singletons; the top ten hold approximately 8.4%. Source material: peripheral blood or thyroid tissue (not recorded which). All receptors derive from a woman aged 18-29 years with Graves' hyperthyroidism.

The chain links TRBV20-1 to TRBJ2-1; TRBD2 might be the D (5 bases). Germline lookup yields CDR1 DFQATT and CDR2 SNEGSKA (reference sequence). This CDR3 is 10 amino acids long. Deletions cut 4 bases from V and 8 bases from J, with 6 bases between. The DNA of the CDR3 is TGCAGTGCTACCGGGGATGAGCAGTTCTTC. It translates to CSATGDEQFF.

Many counts were recorded for this clonotype. The chain couples TRBV7-9 to TRBJ2-2; 9 positions match TRBD1. Unmatched junction bases numbered 10, after V lost 5 bases and J lost 6 bases. This CDR3 has 16 residues. Germline-derived CDR1 and CDR2 are SEHNR and FQNEAQ (reference sequence). CDR3 region: CASSQDRGVTAGELFF. Written as DNA, the CDR3 is TGTGCCAGCAGCCAGGACAGGGGCGTAACAGCCGGGGAGCTGTTTTTT.

The genes are TRBV13 and TRBJ2-7, with TRBD2 matching over 7 bases. The CDR3 runs 15 residues. V shed 4 bases, J shed 7 bases, and the junction held 13 bases outside the gene matches. CDR1 and CDR2 from the germline V gene are PRHDT and FYEKMQ (reference sequence). The DNA of the CDR3 is TGTGCCAGCAGCTCGCGGGAGTATCCCTACAATGAGCAGTACTTC. Its protein is CASSSREYPYNEQYF.

The chain has TRBV5-1 and TRBJ1-1, with 7 positions matching TRBD1. J gave up 3 bases and V 4 bases, and 9 bases lay outside the gene matches. CDR3 length: 15 amino acids. Germline CDR1 reads SGHRS; CDR2 reads YFSETQ. CDR3 DNA: TGCGCCAGCAGCGGGAGAGGGACAGAGTACACTGAAGCTTTCTTT. Residues: CASSGRGTEYTEAFF.

The chain links TRBV20-1 to TRBJ2-7; 9 bases map to TRBD1. The ends lost 0 bases at V and 5 bases at J; junction bases unmatched: 8. Germline CDR1 is DFQATT and CDR2 is SNEGSKA (reference sequence). The CDR3 is 15 residues long. The CDR3 here is CSARDLTGGLNEQYF. Here the CDR3 DNA reads TGCAGTGCTAGAGACCTTACAGGGGGCCTGAACGAGCAGTACTTC.

This clonotype was observed at least ten times. The rearrangement joins TRBV6-5 to TRBJ2-7; 10 positions agree with TRBD2. Germline assignment: CDR1 MNHEY and CDR2 SVGAGI. There are 14 residues in the CDR3. The V gene end was trimmed by 6 bases and the J gene end by 5 bases; junction bases not matched to a gene: 7. CDR3 protein: CASSPLAGADEQYF. The DNA of the CDR3 is TGTGCCAGCAGCCCTCTAGCGGGAGCGGACGAGCAGTACTTC.

In this sample, this clonotype turned up a few times. The rearrangement uses TRBV12-3 or TRBV12-4 and TRBJ2-3; 11 nucleotides align to TRBD2. The CDR3 contains 14 residues. V lost 6 bases and J lost 6; bases outside the gene matches: 5. The CDR3 DNA reads TGTGCCAGCAGGCTGACTAGCGGGATGGATACGCAGTATTTT. Protein: CASRLTSGMDTQYF.

The chain carries TRBV7-9 and TRBJ2-7, with D unresolved. The germline gives CDR1 SEHNR, CDR2 FQNEAQ (reference sequence). The CDR3 contains 14 residues. V lost 1 base and J 6 bases, leaving 13 bases between the germline ends. The CDR3 loop reads CASSLVQHYGEQYF. CDR3 nucleotides: TGTGCCAGCAGCTTAGTTCAGCACTATGGCGAGCAGTACTTC.

This clonotype has a handful of counts. This sequence joins TRBV5-8 and TRBJ2-5; D may be TRBD1 (6 bases). The J call may be faulty, since TRBJ2-1 better matches the DNA end. The CDR3 sequence is 14 residues long. The germline V gene encodes CDR1 SGHTS and CDR2 YDEGEE. The CDR3 DNA reads TGTGCCAGCAGCTCGGAAAGGGGGTGGAATGAGCAGTTCTTC. It translates to CASSSERGWNEQFF.

Notes on this clonotype: One base away lies a much larger clone, so this may be a sequencing read error. The gene calls are TRBV9 and TRBJ1-4, with unresolved D. The germline CDR1 and CDR2 sequences are SGDLS and YYNGEE. The ends were cut back, 9 bases at V and 5 bases at J, with 14 bases in the middle. CDR3 size: 13 residues. CDR3 coding DNA: TGTGCCAACACTCTTCGAGGGAATGAAAAACTGTTTTTT. Translation gives CANTLRGNEKLFF.

This sequence joins TRBV15 and TRBJ1-6, with D possibly matching TRBD1 (5 bases). The ends were cut back, 0 bases at V and 7 bases at J, with 22 bases in the middle. This CDR3 is built from 19 residues. Germline V gene lookup returns CDR1 LNHNV and CDR2 YYDKDF (reference sequence). The CDR3 DNA follows: TGTGCCACCAGCAGAGATGACCGCAGCGGCGGGGCCGCGAATTCACCCCTCCACTTT. It specifies CATSRDDRSGGAANSPLHF.